The present T cell receptor beta chain was sequenced within a study of cytomegalovirus exposure and HLA in healthy donors. This clone was seen once. PCR employed 60 Vbeta and 13 Jbeta primers. Here immunoSEQ multiplex PCR was the method, and the copy in TCRdb shows in-frame clones only, minus some. The sample has about 150,000 clones, 70% to 80% seen once. This CDR3 region has 18 residues. The germline CDR1 and CDR2 sequences are MNHEY and SMNVEV (reference sequence). The V segment lost 3 bases and the J segment 4 bases; nucleotides outside the gene matches: 5. This clonotype was obtained from a man younger than 40 in good health and CMV-seropositive. The sample consisted of PBMCs. The rearrangement uses TRBV27 and TRBJ2-6, with 14 positions matching TRBD2. CDR3: CASSLGLAGVLGANVLTF. In nucleotides, the CDR3 is TGTGCCAGCAGTTTGGGACTAGCGGGAGTCTTGGGGGCCAACGTCCTGACTTTC.